Sequencing of this T cell receptor (beta chain) was carried out in a study of blood T cells in healthy people across ages. Every donor gave roughly 9.2 milliliters of peripheral blood. Points on this clonotype: Antigen unknown. This may be a read error, as it is one base from a much larger clone.

Germline CDR1 MGHDK, CDR2 SYGVNS. The CDR3 has 15 residues. Study conclusions and caveats: A greater number of naive CD4+ cells and higher diversity distinguished long-lived donors from aged donors.

The second PCR ran about 6 to 11 cycles with a sample-barcoded 5' primer and J-beta primers. Through a template-switch adaptor with 12 random nucleotides, each cDNA molecule received a tag. One entry per CDR3 protein results from TCRdb running MiXCR on the 5' RACE reads. This table has roughly 800,000 distinct CDR3 sequences, about three fifths appearing once. This sequence originates from a man aged 25-45 years in good health. The chain is built from TRBV25-1 and TRBJ2-5; TRBD1 matches 10 bases. Sequencing was carried out using blood. The CDR3 bases are TGTGCCAGCAGTCCGCGACAGGGGGCGGGAGAGACCAAGTACTTC. Translated, it gives CASSPRQGAGETKYF.